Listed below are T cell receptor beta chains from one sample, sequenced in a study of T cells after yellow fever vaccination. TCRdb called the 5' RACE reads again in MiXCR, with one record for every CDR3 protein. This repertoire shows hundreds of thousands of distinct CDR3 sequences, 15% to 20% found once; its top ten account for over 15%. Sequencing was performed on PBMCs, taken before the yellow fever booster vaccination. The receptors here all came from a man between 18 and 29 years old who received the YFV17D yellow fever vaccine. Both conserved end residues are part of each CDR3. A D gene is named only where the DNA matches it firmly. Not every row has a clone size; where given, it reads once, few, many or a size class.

cdr3_aa: CASSYSGMGSGNTIYF; cdr3_nt: TGTGCCAGCAGTTACTCAGGGATGGGGTCTGGAAACACCATATATTTT; d_call: -; clone_size: few; j_call: TRBJ1-3; v_call: TRBV6-6
cdr3_aa: CSARDARSSYEQYF; cdr3_nt: TGCAGTGCTAGAGATGCAAGGAGCTCCTACGAGCAGTACTTC; d_call: -; clone_size: many; j_call: TRBJ2-7; v_call: TRBV20-1
cdr3_aa: CASTISRTDTEAFF; cdr3_nt: TGTGCCAGCACCATTTCACGGACGGACACTGAAGCTTTCTTT; d_call: -; clone_size: -; j_call: TRBJ1-1; v_call: TRBV6-5
cdr3_aa: CASSTTGLSEAFF; cdr3_nt: TGTGCCAGCAGTACCACAGGGTTGTCTGAAGCTTTCTTT; d_call: -; clone_size: -; j_call: TRBJ1-1; v_call: TRBV2
cdr3_aa: CASSVLGLGMADTQYF; cdr3_nt: TGTGCCAGCAGCGTATTGGGACTAGGTATGGCAGATACGCAGTATTTT; d_call: TRBD2; clone_size: -; j_call: TRBJ2-3; v_call: TRBV9
cdr3_aa: CAIKAGPSNQPQHF; cdr3_nt: TGTGCCATCAAAGCCGGACCTAGCAATCAGCCCCAGCATTTT; d_call: -; clone_size: few; j_call: TRBJ1-5; v_call: TRBV10-3
cdr3_aa: CAWSVGSPYGYTF; cdr3_nt: TGTGCCTGGAGTGTGGGGTCTCCCTATGGCTACACCTTC; d_call: -; clone_size: -; j_call: TRBJ1-2; v_call: TRBV30
cdr3_aa: CASSVGTGRLYEQYF; cdr3_nt: TGTGCCAGCAGCGTAGGGACAGGGAGGCTCTACGAGCAGTACTTC; d_call: TRBD1; clone_size: -; j_call: TRBJ2-7; v_call: TRBV9
cdr3_aa: CASSPWTGGEETQYF; cdr3_nt: TGTGCCAGCTCACCCTGGACAGGGGGCGAAGAGACCCAGTACTTC; d_call: TRBD1; clone_size: few; j_call: TRBJ2-5; v_call: TRBV18
cdr3_aa: CASSLASGYYGYTF; cdr3_nt: TGTGCCAGCAGCTTAGCCAGTGGATACTATGGCTACACCTTC; d_call: -; clone_size: few; j_call: TRBJ1-2; v_call: TRBV7-2
cdr3_aa: CASSTPSGGGYNEQFF; cdr3_nt: TGTGCCAGCAGCACCCCGAGCGGGGGGGGTTACAATGAGCAGTTCTTC; d_call: TRBD2; clone_size: -; j_call: TRBJ2-1; v_call: TRBV11-3
cdr3_aa: CASSFIGPTGELFF; cdr3_nt: TGTGCCAGCAGCTTCATAGGCCCCACCGGGGAGCTGTTTTTT; d_call: -; clone_size: few; j_call: TRBJ2-2; v_call: TRBV7-9
cdr3_aa: CASSSGLLNTGELFF; cdr3_nt: TGTGCCAGCAGTTCTGGACTCCTGAACACCGGGGAGCTGTTTTTT; d_call: -; clone_size: many; j_call: TRBJ2-2; v_call: TRBV12-3/TRBV12-4
cdr3_aa: CASTTPSNYGYTF; cdr3_nt: TGTGCCAGCACCACCCCTTCTAACTATGGCTACACCTTC; d_call: -; clone_size: -; j_call: TRBJ1-2; v_call: TRBV4-2
cdr3_aa: CASSSTLGGWETQYF; cdr3_nt: TGTGCCAGCAGTTCTACCCTGGGGGGCTGGGAGACCCAGTACTTC; d_call: -; clone_size: -; j_call: TRBJ2-5; v_call: TRBV6-5
cdr3_aa: CATSRGGPRGTVSAPLHF; cdr3_nt: TGTGCCACCAGCAGAGGGGGACCCAGGGGTACGGTGTCTGCACCCCTCCACTTT; d_call: -; clone_size: many; j_call: TRBJ1-6; v_call: TRBV15
cdr3_aa: CASGLGTPAKNIQYF; cdr3_nt: TGTGCTAGTGGTTTAGGGACTCCAGCCAAAAACATTCAGTACTTC; d_call: -; clone_size: many; j_call: TRBJ2-4; v_call: TRBV12-5
cdr3_aa: CASSQRGGVENGYTF; cdr3_nt: TGCGCCAGCAGCCAGAGGGGGGGAGTTGAGAATGGCTACACCTTC; d_call: -; clone_size: many; j_call: TRBJ1-2; v_call: TRBV4-1
cdr3_aa: CASRGLAGGLGEQFF; cdr3_nt: TGTGCCAGCAGAGGCCTAGCGGGGGGTCTAGGAGAGCAGTTCTTC; d_call: TRBD2; clone_size: many; j_call: TRBJ2-1; v_call: TRBV6-2/TRBV6-3
cdr3_aa: CAISETGDLAKNIQYF; cdr3_nt: TGTGCCATCAGTGAGACAGGGGACCTAGCCAAAAACATTCAGTACTTC; d_call: TRBD1; clone_size: few; j_call: TRBJ2-4; v_call: TRBV10-3
cdr3_aa: CASSLADTSNSPLHF; cdr3_nt: TGCGCCAGCAGCTTGGCCGATACATCAAATTCACCCCTCCACTTT; d_call: -; clone_size: -; j_call: TRBJ1-6; v_call: TRBV5-1
cdr3_aa: CASSREGARATEAFF; cdr3_nt: TGCGCCAGCAGCCGAGAGGGGGCGCGGGCCACTGAAGCTTTCTTT; d_call: TRBD1; clone_size: -; j_call: TRBJ1-1; v_call: TRBV5-1
cdr3_aa: CATSDSKEVIQSYTF; cdr3_nt: TGTGCCACCAGTGATTCAAAGGAAGTGATCCAGAGCTACACCTTC; d_call: -; clone_size: -; j_call: TRBJ1-2; v_call: TRBV24-1
cdr3_aa: CAISAGPSANVLTF; cdr3_nt: TGTGCCATCAGTGCGGGCCCTTCTGCCAACGTCCTGACTTTC; d_call: -; clone_size: -; j_call: TRBJ2-6; v_call: TRBV6-1
cdr3_aa: CASSQRQGSNGYTF; cdr3_nt: TGTGCCAGCAGCCAACGACAGGGTTCGAATGGCTACACCTTC; d_call: TRBD1; clone_size: few; j_call: TRBJ1-2; v_call: TRBV7-6
cdr3_aa: CASSYSFGGTEAFF; cdr3_nt: TGTGCCAGCAGTTACTCGTTTGGGGGCACTGAAGCTTTCTTT; d_call: -; clone_size: few; j_call: TRBJ1-1; v_call: TRBV6-5
cdr3_aa: CASSWDLGTGELFF; cdr3_nt: TGTGCCAGCAGCTGGGACTTAGGCACCGGGGAGCTGTTTTTT; d_call: -; clone_size: few; j_call: TRBJ2-2; v_call: TRBV7-3
cdr3_aa: CSVTSPGGDRVGEQYF; cdr3_nt: TGCAGCGTGACCTCCCCAGGGGGGGACAGGGTGGGCGAGCAGTACTTC; d_call: TRBD1; clone_size: -; j_call: TRBJ2-7; v_call: TRBV29-1
cdr3_aa: CSASPSGGIVFF; cdr3_nt: TGCAGTGCTAGTCCGAGCGGGGGTATTGTATTCTTC; d_call: TRBD2; clone_size: many; j_call: TRBJ2-1; v_call: TRBV20-1
cdr3_aa: CASSVSGGVTDTQYF; cdr3_nt: TGTGCCAGCAGCGTCAGCGGGGGAGTGACAGATACGCAGTATTTT; d_call: TRBD2; clone_size: -; j_call: TRBJ2-3; v_call: TRBV9
cdr3_aa: CASTPGLSIETQYF; cdr3_nt: TGTGCCAGCACCCCGGGACTAAGCATCGAGACCCAGTACTTC; d_call: TRBD2; clone_size: many; j_call: TRBJ2-5; v_call: TRBV12-3/TRBV12-4
cdr3_aa: CASSPPWGSTNYGYTF; cdr3_nt: TGTGCCAGCAGCCCCCCTTGGGGCTCGACTAACTATGGCTACACCTTC; d_call: -; clone_size: many; j_call: TRBJ1-2; v_call: TRBV7-2
cdr3_aa: CASSAPSSNTEAFF; cdr3_nt: TGTGCCAGCAGTGCCCCATCTTCGAACACTGAAGCTTTCTTT; d_call: -; clone_size: few; j_call: TRBJ1-1; v_call: TRBV6-6
cdr3_aa: CASSFSGGADIQYF; cdr3_nt: TGTGCCAGCAGTTTTAGCGGGGGGGCAGACATTCAGTACTTC; d_call: TRBD2; clone_size: -; j_call: TRBJ2-4; v_call: TRBV6-5
cdr3_aa: CASSLSKGEQYF; cdr3_nt: TGTGCCAGCAGTTTATCGAAAGGCGAGCAGTACTTC; d_call: -; clone_size: few; j_call: TRBJ2-7; v_call: TRBV27
cdr3_aa: CASSHRGENIQYF; cdr3_nt: TGTGCCAGCAGTCACAGGGGGGAAAACATTCAGTACTTC; d_call: TRBD1; clone_size: -; j_call: TRBJ2-4; v_call: TRBV27
cdr3_aa: CASSVPGQGRDRETQYF; cdr3_nt: TGTGCCAGCAGCGTTCCGGGACAGGGGCGCGATAGGGAGACCCAGTACTTC; d_call: TRBD1; clone_size: few; j_call: TRBJ2-5; v_call: TRBV5-5
cdr3_aa: CASSPSEQETQYF; cdr3_nt: TGTGCCAGCAGCCCTAGCGAACAAGAGACCCAGTACTTC; d_call: -; clone_size: -; j_call: TRBJ2-5; v_call: TRBV3-1
cdr3_aa: CASSFRTSGTGELFF; cdr3_nt: TGTGCCAGCAGTTTTCGGACTAGCGGCACCGGGGAGCTGTTTTTT; d_call: TRBD2; clone_size: few; j_call: TRBJ2-2; v_call: TRBV6-2/TRBV6-3
cdr3_aa: CASSFQPDTQYF; cdr3_nt: TGTGCCAGCAGCTTTCAACCAGATACGCAGTATTTT; d_call: -; clone_size: -; j_call: TRBJ2-3; v_call: TRBV7-9
cdr3_aa: CASSTQGLPYNEQFF; cdr3_nt: TGTGCCAGCAGTACACAGGGTCTGCCCTACAATGAGCAGTTCTTC; d_call: -; clone_size: -; j_call: TRBJ2-1; v_call: TRBV6-1
cdr3_aa: CASSQGPGTGTSGANVLTF; cdr3_nt: TGTGCCAGCAGCCAGGGTCCCGGGACGGGGACCTCTGGGGCCAACGTCCTGACTTTC; d_call: -; clone_size: -; j_call: TRBJ2-6; v_call: TRBV9
cdr3_aa: CASSSGTAGMLQETQYF; cdr3_nt: TGCGCCAGCAGCTCCGGGACTGCGGGGATGCTCCAAGAGACCCAGTACTTC; d_call: -; clone_size: few; j_call: TRBJ2-5; v_call: TRBV5-1
cdr3_aa: CASSPGGGSTGELFF; cdr3_nt: TGTGCCAGCAGCCCCGGGGGGGGTAGCACCGGGGAGCTGTTTTTT; d_call: TRBD2; clone_size: -; j_call: TRBJ2-2; v_call: TRBV9
cdr3_aa: CASSPRTGAGNQPQHF; cdr3_nt: TGTGCCAGTAGTCCCCGGACAGGGGCTGGCAATCAGCCCCAGCATTTT; d_call: TRBD1; clone_size: many; j_call: TRBJ1-5; v_call: TRBV19
cdr3_aa: CASSQETTNRGEKLFF; cdr3_nt: TGTGCCAGCAGCCAAGAAACTACTAACCGGGGGGAAAAACTGTTTTTT; d_call: -; clone_size: few; j_call: TRBJ1-4; v_call: TRBV4-2
cdr3_aa: CASSSTTPTGGTEAFF; cdr3_nt: TGTGCCAGCAGCTCCACGACCCCGACAGGGGGGACTGAAGCTTTCTTT; d_call: TRBD1; clone_size: few; j_call: TRBJ1-1; v_call: TRBV5-4